A selection of T cell receptor beta chains follows, all from one sample in a study of cytomegalovirus exposure and HLA in healthy donors. Method: immunoSEQ multiplex PCR; TCRdb's copy keeps in-frame clones and lacks some. Here the sample spans about 110,000 clones, 76% being singletons. The sequenced sample consisted of PBMCs. The origin of the receptors is a man in his forties in good health and CMV-seropositive. The CDR3 runs from the conserved cysteine through the conserved F or W. D genes are given only for firm matches. A row's size may be missing; if present it is once, few, many or a size class.

size	D	V	J	CDR3	DNA
NA	TRBD1	TRBV5-1	TRBJ2-3	CASSQGQGRDTQYF	TGCGCCAGCAGCCAGGGACAGGGTCGAGATACGCAGTATTTT
NA	NA	TRBV9	TRBJ2-7	CASSVGGRASYEQYF	TGTGCCAGCAGCGTAGGAGGGCGGGCCTCCTACGAGCAGTACTTC
few	TRBD1	TRBV7-2	TRBJ2-7	CASSQGAGGNYEQYF	TGTGCCAGCAGCCAGGGGGCAGGGGGCAACTACGAGCAGTACTTC
NA	NA	TRBV15	TRBJ1-4	CATSREQGFGEKLFF	TGTGCCACCAGCAGGGAACAGGGATTTGGTGAAAAACTGTTTTTT
NA	TRBD2	TRBV2	TRBJ2-4	CASGGEGGKNSQYF	TGTGCCAGCGGGGGGGAGGGTGGCAAAAACAGTCAGTACTTC
NA	NA	TRBV28	TRBJ1-2	CASSTGTNYGYTF	TGTGCCAGCAGTACAGGGACCAACTATGGCTACACCTTC
NA	TRBD1	TRBV6-1	TRBJ1-2	CASSPEGARGYGYTF	TGTGCCAGCAGCCCCGAGGGGGCGAGGGGCTATGGCTACACCTTC
NA	TRBD1	TRBV5-1	TRBJ2-1	CASSLGGGLYNEQFF	TGCGCCAGCAGCTTGGGAGGGGGCCTCTACAATGAGCAGTTCTTC
NA	TRBD1	TRBV30	TRBJ1-1	CAWNPQGGNTEAFF	TGTGCCTGGAATCCACAGGGGGGGAACACTGAAGCTTTCTTT
few	NA	TRBV11-2	TRBJ2-3	CASSPGRGVSTDTQYF	TGTGCCAGCAGCCCCGGGAGAGGTGTCTCCACAGATACGCAGTATTTT
NA	NA	TRBV28	TRBJ1-1	CASSFLRTVAEAFF	TGTGCCAGCAGTTTCTTGAGGACAGTTGCTGAAGCTTTCTTT
NA	NA	TRBV29-1	TRBJ1-2	CSVREPSYGYTF	TGCAGCGTCAGGGAACCCTCTTATGGCTACACCTTC
NA	TRBD2	TRBV28	TRBJ2-7	CASSLGGGIVYEQYF	TGTGCCAGCAGTTTAGGGGGGGGGATCGTTTACGAGCAGTACTTC
NA	TRBD1	TRBV27	TRBJ2-6	CASNPGGQFGTNVLTF	TGTGCCAGCAACCCAGGGGGACAGTTTGGGACCAACGTCCTGACTTTC
NA	TRBD2	TRBV15	TRBJ2-1	CATSRKLAGANEQFF	TGTGCCACCAGCAGAAAACTAGCGGGAGCGAATGAGCAGTTCTTC
NA	TRBD1	TRBV6-6	TRBJ2-5	CASRLQGAETQYF	TGTGCCAGCAGACTCCAGGGGGCCGAGACCCAGTACTTC
NA	NA	TRBV2	TRBJ1-1	CASSEEGGGFEAFF	TGTGCCAGCAGTGAAGAGGGGGGGGGCTTCGAAGCTTTCTTT
NA	NA	TRBV7-3	TRBJ2-1	CASSLGLAPYNEQFF	TGTGCCAGCAGCTTAGGGCTAGCGCCCTACAATGAGCAGTTCTTC
NA	NA	TRBV7-9	TRBJ2-7	CASGLAGWYEQYF	TGTGCCAGCGGTCTCGCGGGGTGGTACGAGCAGTACTTC
few	TRBD1	TRBV9	TRBJ1-4	CASTPTGTGAEKLFF	TGTGCCAGCACCCCAACCGGGACAGGGGCAGAAAAACTGTTTTTT
once	NA	TRBV27	TRBJ2-3	CASKSQTGLSTDTQYF	TGTGCCAGCAAATCGCAGACGGGTCTTAGCACAGATACGCAGTATTTT
NA	TRBD2	TRBV6-4	TRBJ2-1	CASSESAGAYNEQFF	TGTGCCAGCAGTGAATCAGCGGGAGCGTACAATGAGCAGTTCTTC
NA	TRBD2	TRBV9	TRBJ2-5	CASSAHSGGWETQYF	TGTGCCAGCAGCGCCCACAGCGGGGGGTGGGAGACCCAGTACTTC
NA	NA	TRBV29-1	TRBJ2-7	CSVEDEDSYEQYF	TGCAGCGTTGAAGACGAGGACTCCTACGAGCAGTACTTC
NA	NA	TRBV12-5	TRBJ2-1	CASGLVRDNEQFF	TGTGCTAGTGGTTTGGTACGGGACAATGAGCAGTTCTTC
once	TRBD2	TRBV7-2	TRBJ2-7	CASSRLAGGLYEQYF	TGTGCCAGCAGCCGGCTAGCGGGAGGGCTCTACGAGCAGTACTTC
few	TRBD1	TRBV30	TRBJ1-5	CAWTGQGSTYQPQHF	TGTGCCTGGACGGGACAGGGGTCCACGTATCAGCCCCAGCATTTT
NA	TRBD1	TRBV28	TRBJ1-5	CASSKTGTGVQPQHF	TGTGCCAGCAGCAAAACCGGGACAGGGGTCCAGCCCCAGCATTTT
once	NA	TRBV11-2	TRBJ2-5	CASSWGPGRETQYF	TGTGCCAGCAGCTGGGGTCCCGGGAGAGAGACCCAGTACTTC
few	NA	TRBV27	TRBJ1-5	CASSVWASNQPQHF	TGTGCCAGCAGTGTATGGGCTAGCAATCAGCCCCAGCATTTT
NA	NA	TRBV5-1	TRBJ2-3	CASSPHMSTDTQYF	TGCGCCAGCAGCCCCCACATGAGCACAGATACGCAGTATTTT
NA	TRBD2	TRBV6-1	TRBJ2-5	CASRIAGGGETQYF	TGTGCCAGCAGGATAGCGGGAGGAGGAGAGACCCAGTACTTC
NA	TRBD2	TRBV7-2	TRBJ2-3	CASSLKGLAGGQADTQYF	TGTGCCAGCAGCTTGAAAGGACTAGCGGGGGGGCAGGCAGATACGCAGTATTTT
NA	TRBD1	TRBV4-3	TRBJ1-4	CASSQDSGTGYEKLFF	TGCGCCAGCAGCCAAGATAGCGGGACAGGGTATGAAAAACTGTTTTTT
NA	NA	TRBV27	TRBJ2-1	CASSLRGKGNEQFF	TGTGCCAGCAGTTTAAGGGGGAAAGGGAATGAGCAGTTCTTC
NA	NA	TRBV5-4	TRBJ1-1	CASSPTGYEAFF	TGTGCCAGCAGCCCGACGGGGTATGAAGCTTTCTTT
few	NA	TRBV28	TRBJ1-3	CASRSRGRPGSGNTIYF	TGTGCCAGCAGGTCGCGGGGGCGCCCGGGCTCTGGAAACACCATATATTTT
NA	NA	TRBV7-2	TRBJ1-4	CASSLGAGDEKLFF	TGTGCCAGCAGCTTAGGAGCGGGAGATGAAAAACTGTTTTTT
NA	NA	TRBV28	TRBJ2-7	CASSSRAGDRSTIPYEQYF	TGTGCCAGCAGTTCCCGGGCAGGGGATCGATCCACGATCCCCTACGAGCAGTACTTC
NA	TRBD2	TRBV4-1	TRBJ2-3	CASSQDWTSGVDTQYF	TGCGCCAGCAGCCAAGATTGGACTAGCGGGGTAGATACGCAGTATTTT
NA	TRBD2	TRBV7-9	TRBJ2-3	CASSLGDRSGGPFTDTQYF	TGTGCCAGCAGCTTAGGGGACCGTAGCGGGGGGCCGTTCACAGATACGCAGTATTTT
NA	NA	TRBV7-2	TRBJ1-5	CASSARSNQPQHF	TGTGCCAGCAGCGCTAGAAGCAATCAGCCCCAGCATTTT
NA	NA	TRBV5-1	TRBJ1-5	CASSTGNQAPQHF	TGCGCCAGCAGCACCGGGAACCAAGCGCCCCAGCATTTT
NA	NA	TRBV12-5	TRBJ2-1	CASGQLGIDEQFF	TGTGCTAGTGGGCAACTAGGAATCGATGAGCAGTTCTTC
NA	TRBD2	TRBV6-1	TRBJ2-2	CASSIPGLESGELFF	TGTGCCAGCAGCATACCGGGACTAGAGTCAGGGGAGCTGTTTTTT
NA	TRBD2	TRBV2	TRBJ2-1	CASSERLADLYNEQFF	TGTGCCAGCAGTGAACGACTAGCGGACCTATACAATGAGCAGTTCTTC
NA	TRBD1	TRBV5-4	TRBJ1-2	CASSLVGTGYGYTF	TGTGCCAGCAGCTTGGTTGGGACAGGGTATGGCTACACCTTC
NA	NA	TRBV18	TRBJ2-1	CASSPLSADYNEQFF	TGTGCCAGCTCGCCTCTAAGCGCCGATTACAATGAGCAGTTCTTC
few	TRBD2	TRBV5-1	TRBJ2-1	CASSVGLAASNEQFF	TGCGCCAGCAGCGTGGGACTAGCGGCCTCCAATGAGCAGTTCTTC
NA	NA	TRBV28	TRBJ1-1	CASSSHRAGWTEAFF	TGTGCCAGCAGTTCTCACAGGGCAGGATGGACTGAAGCTTTCTTT
few	TRBD1	TRBV5-5	TRBJ1-6	CASSFGSGGYSPLHF	TGTGCCAGCAGCTTCGGGTCAGGGGGCTATTCACCCCTCCACTTT
NA	TRBD2	TRBV7-9	TRBJ2-5	CASSPSAGGSETQYF	TGTGCCAGCAGCCCTTCAGCGGGAGGGTCGGAGACCCAGTACTTC
NA	TRBD1	TRBV29-1	TRBJ1-1	CSVETITGGRKAFF	TGCAGCGTTGAAACCATCACAGGGGGCAGGAAAGCTTTCTTT
NA	NA	TRBV7-2	TRBJ2-7	CASSLGGSNNEQYF	TGTGCCAGCAGCTTAGGAGGTAGTAATAACGAGCAGTACTTC
NA	NA	TRBV13	TRBJ1-3	CASSLGGASGNTIYF	TGTGCCAGCAGCTTAGGGGGGGCTTCTGGAAACACCATATATTTT
few	NA	TRBV6-1	TRBJ1-5	CASQGGNQPQHF	TGTGCCAGCCAAGGGGGAAATCAGCCCCAGCATTTT
NA	NA	TRBV2	TRBJ2-7	CASSEQGGLSYEQYF	TGTGCCAGCAGTGAACAGGGCGGACTATCCTACGAGCAGTACTTC